This T cell receptor (beta chain) appears in the sequencing data of a study of T-cell memory formation after mild COVID-19. The study's findings and limits: Contracting CD4+ clones sat mainly in CM and EM; CD8+ in EMRA. Pre-infection memory already had some responding clones, implying cross-reactive memory joined.

Each CDR3 protein gets one entry after TCRdb re-called the 5' RACE reads with MiXCR. The sample holds more than 150,000 distinct CDR3 sequences; less than 20% are singletons and the top ten take 3.5% to 5%. Germline V lookup: CDR1 SGHRS, CDR2 YFSETQ. V was shortened by 0 bases and J by 8 bases, with 13 bases between the two germline ends. The CDR3 sequence is 14 residues long. This clonotype was seen a few times. Its antigen is unidentified. What was sequenced was PBMCs or a T cell subset sorted from them (not recorded which). The chain employs TRBV5-1 and TRBJ2-3, with D perhaps given as TRBD1 or TRBD2 (5 bases each). The TCR was taken from a young man who had mild COVID-19 (a few samples of this study predate the infection). Cell type and time point are not known. The CDR3 region is CASSLGLGAGTQYF. In nucleotides, the CDR3 is TGCGCCAGCAGCTTGGGTCTCGGGGCTGGTACGCAGTATTTT. Using reference TRBV5-1 and TRBJ2-3 for the parts outside the CDR3, the full variable domain is KAGVTQTPRYLIKTRGQQVTLSCSPISGHRSVSWYQQTPGQGLQFLFEYFSETQRNKGNFPGRFSGRQFSNSRSEMNVSTLELGDSALYLCASSLGLGAGTQYFGPGTRLTVL.